A selection of T cell receptor beta chains follows, all from one sample in a study of T-cell memory formation after mild COVID-19. TCRdb re-called the 5' RACE reads with MiXCR, one entry per CDR3 protein. The sample has some 450,000 distinct CDR3 sequences, approximately 18% seen once. Material: PBMCs or a T cell subset sorted from them (not recorded which). These receptors all come from a man younger than 35 who had mild COVID-19 (a few samples of this study predate the infection). Cell type and time point are not known. Both conserved end residues are part of each CDR3. D genes are given only for firm matches. Part of the rows lack a size; the others show once, few, many or a class for expanded clones.

d_gene	v_gene	len	abundance	j_gene	CDR3aa	CDR3nt
TRBD1	TRBV6-5	13	few	TRBJ1-2	CASRQGGLRGYTF	TGTGCCAGCAGACAGGGGGGATTACGAGGCTACACCTTC
TRBD1	TRBV7-2	14	few	TRBJ1-2	CASSLGDRGYGYTF	TGTGCCAGCAGCTTAGGGGACAGGGGATATGGCTACACCTTC
-	TRBV29-1	11	-	TRBJ1-1	CSGRGYTEAFF	TGCAGCGGCAGGGGATACACTGAAGCTTTCTTT
-	TRBV2	18	few	TRBJ1-1	CASSEAGSRLGRSTEAFF	TGTGCCAGCAGTGAAGCGGGCAGTAGGCTGGGGAGGAGCACTGAAGCTTTCTTT
-	TRBV14	17	many	TRBJ1-1	CASSSIYEGGTGTEAFF	TGTGCCAGCAGCTCTATTTACGAAGGGGGGACGGGCACTGAAGCTTTCTTT
-	TRBV29-1	12	few	TRBJ2-7	CSVEESGGEQYF	TGCAGCGTTGAAGAGAGTGGGGGAGAGCAGTACTTC
TRBD1	TRBV12-3/TRBV12-4	16	many	TRBJ1-5	CASRGRDRESNQPQHF	TGTGCCAGCAGGGGGAGGGACAGGGAGAGCAATCAGCCCCAGCATTTT
-	TRBV5-1	15	few	TRBJ2-1	CASSFSVVSNNEQFF	TGCGCCAGCAGCTTCTCCGTAGTCTCCAACAATGAGCAGTTCTTC
-	TRBV4-1	15	few	TRBJ2-5	CASSQVLADQETQYF	TGCGCCAGCAGCCAAGTTCTAGCCGACCAAGAGACCCAGTACTTC
-	TRBV6-1	12	few	TRBJ2-1	CASSGGINEQFF	TGTGCCAGCAGTGGCGGCATAAATGAGCAGTTCTTC
-	TRBV6-5	16	few	TRBJ2-1	CASSPIRGPPPDEQFF	TGTGCCAGCAGCCCCATCAGAGGACCACCACCCGATGAGCAGTTCTTC
TRBD1	TRBV7-9	18	few	TRBJ2-7	CASSSFGQGGIGAYEQYF	TGTGCCAGCAGTTCGTTTGGACAGGGCGGCATTGGAGCCTACGAGCAGTACTTC
-	TRBV12-3/TRBV12-4	14	-	TRBJ2-3	CASSEHRGSDTQYF	TGTGCCAGCAGTGAGCACCGGGGGTCGGATACGCAGTATTTT
-	TRBV2	14	-	TRBJ1-6	CASGYRDGNSPLHF	TGTGCCAGCGGTTACCGGGACGGGAATTCACCCCTCCACTTT
-	TRBV6-6	20	many	TRBJ1-6	CASSYFAPGDSSSYNSPLHF	TGTGCCAGCAGTTACTTCGCCCCGGGGGATTCTAGCTCCTATAATTCACCCCTCCACTTT
-	TRBV11-2	12	few	TRBJ1-1	CASSLWGEEAFF	TGTGCCAGCAGCTTATGGGGGGAAGAAGCTTTCTTT
-	TRBV5-6	13	-	TRBJ1-2	CASSIGRPYGYTF	TGTGCCAGCAGCATCGGACGTCCCTATGGCTACACCTTC
-	TRBV11-2	16	few	TRBJ2-5	CASSPHDLAGKETQYF	TGTGCCAGCAGCCCGCACGACTTGGCGGGGAAAGAGACCCAGTACTTC
-	TRBV30	13	once	TRBJ1-6	CAWSVHQNSPLHF	TGTGCCTGGAGTGTACATCAGAATTCACCCCTCCACTTT
-	TRBV11-2	11	-	TRBJ2-7	CASSVAYEQYF	TGTGCCAGCAGCGTCGCCTACGAGCAGTACTTC
TRBD1	TRBV12-3/TRBV12-4	16	few	TRBJ2-2	CASLISGTGRSGELFF	TGTGCCAGTCTCATTTCCGGGACAGGGAGGTCCGGGGAGCTGTTTTTT
-	TRBV3-1	14	-	TRBJ1-2	CASSHNKQGPGYTF	TGTGCCAGCAGCCATAACAAACAGGGTCCTGGCTACACCTTC
TRBD1	TRBV5-1	16	-	TRBJ1-4	CASSKSGQGIFEKLFF	TGCGCCAGCAGCAAATCAGGACAGGGGATATTCGAAAAACTGTTTTTT
-	TRBV27	15	few	TRBJ2-5	CASRGRGALQETQYF	TGTGCCAGCAGAGGGAGAGGGGCCCTCCAAGAGACCCAGTACTTC
TRBD2	TRBV29-1	14	-	TRBJ2-1	CSVVGGGTYNEQFF	TGCAGCGTTGTGGGCGGGGGTACCTACAATGAGCAGTTCTTC